This TCR beta chain was retrieved from a study of technical replicates of blood from a few donors. V lost 2 bases to trimming and J lost 9 bases; unmatched junction nucleotides: 11. There are 17 residues in the CDR3. The germline V gene has CDR1 SNHLY and CDR2 FYNNEI. Clones were read by immunoSEQ multiplex PCR, and TCRdb kept only the in-frame ones, dropping some. Here the sample spans around 80,000 clones, 91% being singletons. The V call is TRBV2, the J call TRBJ2-1, with TRBD2 identical over 12 bases. Sequencing input: T cells isolated from PBMCs. The receptor was derived from a human donor in good health. The CDR3: CASSESPRLAGEGEQFF. CDR3 nucleotide sequence: TGTGCCAGCAGTGAAAGTCCTCGACTAGCGGGAGAAGGTGAGCAGTTCTTC. The full variable domain, rest sourced from reference TRBV2 and TRBJ2-1, is EPEVTQTPSHQVTQMGQEVILRCVPISNHLYFYWYRQILGQKVEFLVSFYNNEISEKSEIFDDQFSVERPDGSNFTLKIRSTKLEDSAMYFCASSESPRLAGEGEQFFGPGTRLTVL.